Detailed here is one T cell receptor beta chain. These data come from a study of blood T cell repertoires in COVID-19. All recovered Cohort 3 donors got two negative PCRs, got clearance, or saw symptom resolution. Profiling relied on immunoSEQ multiplex PCR, and the TCRdb table lists in-frame clones only, not all of them. This sample has 450,000 to 600,000 clones; roughly 87% occur once, and the top ten carry 0.65% to 0.9%. Input material: PBMCs or T cells enriched from blood (not recorded which). The clonotype was recovered from a woman younger than 35 who had recovered from COVID-19.

CDR3 sequence (DNA): TGTGCCAGCAGCCCGACAGGGGATAGCAATCAGCCCCAGCATTTT. It encodes CASSPTGDSNQPQHF. The J gene is TRBJ1-5, the V gene TRBV28; 8 bases agree with TRBD1. Unmatched junction bases numbered 4, after V lost 6 bases and J lost 0 bases. This CDR3 region has 15 residues. Germline V gene data show CDR1 as MDHEN and CDR2 as SYDVKM.